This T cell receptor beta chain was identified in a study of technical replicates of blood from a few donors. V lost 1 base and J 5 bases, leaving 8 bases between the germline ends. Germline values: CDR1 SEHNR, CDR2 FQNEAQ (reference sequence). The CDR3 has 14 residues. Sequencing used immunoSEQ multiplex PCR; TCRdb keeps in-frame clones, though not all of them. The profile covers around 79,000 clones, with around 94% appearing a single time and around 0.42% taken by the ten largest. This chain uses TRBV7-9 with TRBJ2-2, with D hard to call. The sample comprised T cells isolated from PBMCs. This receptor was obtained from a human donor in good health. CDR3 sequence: CASSLVLTTGELFF. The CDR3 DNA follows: TGTGCCAGCAGCTTAGTACTGACTACCGGGGAGCTGTTTTTT.